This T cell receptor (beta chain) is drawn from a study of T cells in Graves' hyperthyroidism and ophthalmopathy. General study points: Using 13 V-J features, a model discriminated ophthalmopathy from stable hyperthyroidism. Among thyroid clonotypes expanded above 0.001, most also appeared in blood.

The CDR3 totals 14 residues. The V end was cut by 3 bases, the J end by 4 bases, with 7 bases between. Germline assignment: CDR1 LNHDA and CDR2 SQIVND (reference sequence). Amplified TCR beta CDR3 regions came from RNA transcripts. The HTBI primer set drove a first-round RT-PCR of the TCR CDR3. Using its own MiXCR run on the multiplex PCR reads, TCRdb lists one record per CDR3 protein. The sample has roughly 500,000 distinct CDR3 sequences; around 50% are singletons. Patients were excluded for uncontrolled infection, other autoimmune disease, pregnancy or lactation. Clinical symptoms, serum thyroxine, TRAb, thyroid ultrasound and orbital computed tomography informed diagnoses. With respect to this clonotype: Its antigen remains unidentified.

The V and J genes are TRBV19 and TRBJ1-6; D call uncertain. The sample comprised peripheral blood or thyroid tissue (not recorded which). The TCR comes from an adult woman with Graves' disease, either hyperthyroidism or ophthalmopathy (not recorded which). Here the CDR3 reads CASSMTHYNSPLHF. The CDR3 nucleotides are TGTGCCAGTAGTATGACTCATTATAATTCACCCCTCCACTTT.